These T cell receptor beta chains were read from a single sample in a study of T cell responses to AZD1222 COVID-19 vaccine. The assay was immunoSEQ multiplex PCR, and TCRdb's table has in-frame clones only and misses some. Of about 150,000 clones detected, more than 85% appear once; the ten largest clones hold approximately 3.3%. The material was peripheral blood, obtained 28 days after the second AZD1222 dose. The origin of the receptors is an adult who received the AZD1222 COVID-19 vaccine. The CDR3 runs from the conserved cysteine through the conserved F or W. D genes are given only for firm matches. Clone size is given for some rows only: seen once, a few or many times, or a class if the clone is expanded.

clone size	D gene	V gene	J gene	CDR3 DNA	CDR3 protein
-	-	TRBV10-1	TRBJ2-3	TGCGCCAGCAGAGGCGGACTAGGGGGGGATACGCAGTATTTT	CASRGGLGGDTQYF
-	-	TRBV27	TRBJ1-5	TGTGCCAGCAGTTTTAAGGGCAGCAATCAGCCCCAGCATTTT	CASSFKGSNQPQHF
-	-	TRBV14	TRBJ1-6	TGTGCCAGCAGCAGGGGTTCCTATGGGTCACCCCTCCACTTT	CASSRGSYGSPLHF
-	TRBD1	TRBV19	TRBJ1-6	TGTGCCAGTAGTAGCCGGGACAGAAATTCACCCCTCCACTTT	CASSSRDRNSPLHF
once	-	TRBV2	TRBJ1-2	TGTGCCAGCAGTGAAAGCGGGGCGAGGGGTGGCTACACCTTC	CASSESGARGGYTF
once	-	TRBV16	TRBJ1-6	TGTGCCAGCAGCCTGACCGAAAGCTCCTATAATTCACCCCTCCACTTT	CASSLTESSYNSPLHF
-	TRBD1	TRBV6-5	TRBJ2-4	TGTGCCAGCAGTTACTCATGGGACAGGGGAGACATTCAGTACTTC	CASSYSWDRGDIQYF
-	TRBD1	TRBV7-9	TRBJ2-5	TGTGCCAGCAGCTTACAGGGACAGGGAGGACTAGTTGGAAAAGAGACCCAGTACTTC	CASSLQGQGGLVGKETQYF
-	-	TRBV5-1	TRBJ1-1	TGCGCCAGCAGTCCGACTAGTATTTCTGAAGCTTTCTTT	CASSPTSISEAFF
-	TRBD1	TRBV18	TRBJ1-5	TGTGCCAGCTCACCGGACAGGGGGTATCAGCCCCAGCATTTT	CASSPDRGYQPQHF
-	TRBD2	TRBV5-1	TRBJ2-3	TGCGCCAGCAGCTTCTCGGGGACTAGCGGGAGCGCAGATACGCAGTATTTT	CASSFSGTSGSADTQYF
-	-	TRBV18	TRBJ2-2	TGTGCCAGCTCACCACGCAGAGGGGTCGACACCGGGGAGCTGTTTTTT	CASSPRRGVDTGELFF
-	-	TRBV7-3	TRBJ1-2	TGTGCCAGCAGCGCGCTCCCGGGAGGACGAGGCTACACCTTC	CASSALPGGRGYTF
-	-	TRBV10-3	TRBJ1-2	TGTGCCATCAGTGAAGGGGAAGGAGGTGGCTATGGCTACACCTTC	CAISEGEGGGYGYTF
medium-sized	TRBD2	TRBV7-9	TRBJ2-1	TGTGCCAGCAGCCCAGAACTAGCGGGAGCGGGCTACAATGAGCAGTTCTTC	CASSPELAGAGYNEQFF
-	-	TRBV5-1	TRBJ2-5	TGCGCCAGCACCGGAAACCAAGAGACCCAGTACTTC	CASTGNQETQYF
-	TRBD2	TRBV18	TRBJ2-1	TGTGCCAGCTCACCGCCAAGCGGGAGTAGGAATGAGCAGTTCTTC	CASSPPSGSRNEQFF
-	-	TRBV21-1	TRBJ2-1	TGTGCCAGCGGGTCGAGTAGCGGGAGAAATGAGCAGTTCTTC	CASGSSSGRNEQFF
-	-	TRBV27	TRBJ2-7	TGTGCCAGCAGACTGGGACCGGGAGCCGGCCAGGGTGAGCAGTACTTC	CASRLGPGAGQGEQYF
once	TRBD1	TRBV11-3	TRBJ1-5	TGTGCCAGCAGCCCCGGGACAGCTAGCAATCAGCCCCAGCATTTT	CASSPGTASNQPQHF
-	TRBD1	TRBV12-5	TRBJ1-5	TGTGCTAGTGGAAACTTCCGGGACAGGAGGAATCAGCCCCAGCATTTT	CASGNFRDRRNQPQHF
-	-	TRBV9	TRBJ1-2	TGTGCCAGCAGCGTAACGAGTAATGACTATGGCTACACCTTC	CASSVTSNDYGYTF
-	TRBD1	TRBV6-5	TRBJ1-1	TGTGCCAGCAGTTACCCCGGACAGGGGCCGAACACTGAAGCTTTCTTT	CASSYPGQGPNTEAFF
-	-	TRBV5-4	TRBJ2-7	TGTGCCAGCAGCCCCGCAGGGCGGCAAGGACTCGAGCAGTACTTC	CASSPAGRQGLEQYF
-	-	TRBV2	TRBJ2-5	TGTGCCAGCAGTGAAGCGCGAAGGGGAGAGACCCAGTACTTC	CASSEARRGETQYF
-	-	TRBV7-9	TRBJ2-3	TGTGCCAGCAGCACCGGGCACGCTAGCACAGATACGCAGTATTTT	CASSTGHASTDTQYF
once	-	TRBV19	TRBJ2-1	TGTGCCAGTAGTAGGCTTTCCGATGAGCAGTTCTTC	CASSRLSDEQFF
-	TRBD2	TRBV18	TRBJ2-7	TGTGCCAGCTCACCAATTGTGCGGGAGGGCCGATACTTC	CASSPIVREGRYF
-	-	TRBV5-5	TRBJ1-2	TGTGCCAGCAGCTTGGAAGGGGTTGTTCGGGGCTACACCTTC	CASSLEGVVRGYTF
-	-	TRBV6-5	TRBJ2-2	TGTGCCAGCAGTTTAGACAGGTTCACCGGGGAGCTGTTTTTT	CASSLDRFTGELFF
-	TRBD1	TRBV6-5	TRBJ2-7	TGTGCCAGCAGTTACTCGGACAGGTCCTACGAGCAGTACTTC	CASSYSDRSYEQYF
-	-	TRBV5-4	TRBJ1-1	TGTGCCAGCAGCGATAGGGGTTTTCGGACGAACACTGAAGCTTTCTTT	CASSDRGFRTNTEAFF
once	-	TRBV19	TRBJ1-3	TGTGCCAGTAACGATGGGGCTGCCGGAGGCCGAAACACCATATATTTT	CASNDGAAGGRNTIYF
-	-	TRBV14	TRBJ2-1	TGTGCCAGCAGCCACGAATTGGAGACTAAGCAGTTCTTC	CASSHELETKQFF
-	-	TRBV9	TRBJ2-2	TGTGCCAGCAGCGTAGTGGCGGGGTCGCACACCGGGGAGCTGTTTTTT	CASSVVAGSHTGELFF
-	TRBD2	TRBV9	TRBJ2-1	TGTGCCAGCAGCGGGGCCGATTTAGCGGGAAATCCTGAGCAGTTCTTC	CASSGADLAGNPEQFF
-	-	TRBV6-5	TRBJ2-7	TGTGCCAGCAGTTACTCAGGGTGGGGTCTGGCCGAGCAGTACTTC	CASSYSGWGLAEQYF
-	TRBD2	TRBV28	TRBJ2-5	TGTGCCAGCAGCACGGGGGGAGTAGAGACCCAGTACTTC	CASSTGGVETQYF
-	-	TRBV1	TRBJ1-5	TGCACCAGCAGCCAAGAAGAGAGCAATCAGCCCCAGCATTTT	CTSSQEESNQPQHF
-	TRBD1	TRBV24-1	TRBJ1-5	TGTGCCACCAGTGTCTCCGGACAGGCTAATCAGCCCCAGCATTTT	CATSVSGQANQPQHF
-	-	TRBV9	TRBJ2-2	TGTGCCAGCAGCGTAGATCCCTCGGGGTACGGGGAGCTGTTTTTT	CASSVDPSGYGELFF
-	TRBD1	TRBV4-3	TRBJ1-5	TGCGCCAGCAGCCAAGATTTGACAGGGGGCGATTTCGGCAATCAGCCCCAGCATTTT	CASSQDLTGGDFGNQPQHF
-	-	TRBV5-1	TRBJ2-1	TGCGCCAGCAGCTTGGTCGCCCAGGGGGGTTGGTCCTACAATGAGCAGTTCTTC	CASSLVAQGGWSYNEQFF
-	TRBD2	TRBV7-2	TRBJ2-1	TGTGCCAGCCGCGGGAGGGCACTTTACAATGAGCAGTTCTTC	CASRGRALYNEQFF
-	-	TRBV27	TRBJ2-7	TGTGCCAGCAGTTTGGAGGGCTCCTACGAGCAGTACTTC	CASSLEGSYEQYF
-	-	TRBV14	TRBJ1-1	TGTGCCAGCAGCAAAACGGTGAACACTGAAGCTTTCTTT	CASSKTVNTEAFF
-	-	TRBV28	TRBJ1-5	TGTGCCAGCCATGGCCCCCGGGGACCGGATCCCCATCAGCCCCAGCATTTT	CASHGPRGPDPHQPQHF